The present TCR beta chain was sequenced within a study of T cells in Graves' hyperthyroidism and ophthalmopathy. Across the study: The blood sample was taken at first diagnosis, before treatment began.

This clonotype was seen a few times. Its antigen is undetermined. Amplified TCR beta CDR3 regions came from RNA transcripts. HTBI primers drove first-round RT-PCR of the TCR CDR3. TCRdb independently ran MiXCR on the multiplex PCR reads; one entry per CDR3 protein. The sample records a few hundred thousand distinct CDR3 sequences, about 15% being singletons. Patients aged 18 to 65 had newly diagnosed hyperthyroidism of under 2 months' duration. Diagnoses were established using clinical symptoms, serum thyroxine and TRAb, thyroid ultrasound and orbital computed tomography. Study-wide results and limits: Stable hyperthyroidism was separated from ophthalmopathy by a model based on 13 V-J features.

V gave up 3 bases and J gave up 4 bases; unmatched junction bases: 5. Germline loops: CDR1 SEHNR, CDR2 FQNEAQ (reference sequence). The CDR3 has 15 amino acids. The sample comprised blood. The receptor was derived from a woman in her 30s with Graves' hyperthyroidism. This rearrangement joins TRBV7-9 to TRBJ2-1; 8 positions match TRBD1. CDR3 sequence (DNA): TGTGCCAGCAGCTTCGACAGGGGAATGTACAATGAGCAGTTCTTC. Translation: CASSFDRGMYNEQFF.